These T cell receptor beta chains were read from a single sample in a study of T cells in Graves' hyperthyroidism and ophthalmopathy. TCRdb reprocessed the multiplex PCR reads with MiXCR, giving one entry per CDR3 protein. The sample contains about 560,000 distinct CDR3 sequences, approximately 44% of which appear only once. Sequencing was performed on peripheral blood or thyroid tissue (not recorded which). The receptor source for this set is a woman younger than 30 with Graves' hyperthyroidism. The CDR3 runs from the conserved cysteine through the conserved F or W. A D gene is named only where the DNA matches it firmly. Clone size appears in some rows only: once, few, many, or a class for an expanded clone.

V gene: TRBV7-6; D gene: TRBD2; clone size: once; J gene: TRBJ2-2; CDR3 protein: CASSLTSGSGNTGELFF; CDR3 DNA: TGTGCCAGCAGCCTGACTAGCGGGAGCGGAAACACCGGGGAGCTGTTTTTT
V gene: TRBV24-1; D gene: TRBD1; clone size: many; J gene: TRBJ1-2; CDR3 protein: CATSEPGTGGYGYTF; CDR3 DNA: TGTGCCACCAGTGAACCCGGGACAGGAGGCTATGGCTACACCTTC
V gene: TRBV20-1; D gene: TRBD2; clone size: -; J gene: TRBJ2-7; CDR3 protein: CSALEAGGHYEQSF; CDR3 DNA: TGCAGTGCTTTAGAGGCGGGAGGACACTACGAGCAGTCCTTC
V gene: TRBV24-1; D gene: -; clone size: many; J gene: TRBJ1-5; CDR3 protein: CATSEGDEAQHF; CDR3 DNA: TGTGCCACCAGTGAAGGGGACGAAGCCCAGCATTTT
V gene: TRBV6-1; D gene: -; clone size: -; J gene: TRBJ2-7; CDR3 protein: CASTLRDEQYF; CDR3 DNA: TGTGCCAGCACCCTCCGGGACGAGCAGTACTTC
V gene: TRBV7-9; D gene: TRBD1; clone size: -; J gene: TRBJ1-2; CDR3 protein: CASSSTRDSPRRNYGYTF; CDR3 DNA: TGTGCCAGCAGCTCCACCCGGGACAGCCCCCGCCGCAACTATGGCTACACCTTC
V gene: TRBV20-1; D gene: -; clone size: few; J gene: TRBJ1-1; CDR3 protein: CSARDLLSGTNTEAFF; CDR3 DNA: TGCAGTGCTAGAGACCTCCTCAGTGGGACGAACACTGAAGCTTTCTTT
V gene: TRBV10-2; D gene: TRBD1; clone size: -; J gene: TRBJ1-6; CDR3 protein: CASSGRTGSPLHF; CDR3 DNA: TGCGCCAGCAGTGGCCGGACAGGGTCACCCCTCCACTTT
V gene: TRBV12-3/TRBV12-4; D gene: -; clone size: -; J gene: TRBJ1-6; CDR3 protein: CASSARDLFLHF; CDR3 DNA: TGTGCCAGCAGTGCCCGGGACTTGTTCCTCCACTTT
V gene: TRBV20-1; D gene: -; clone size: -; J gene: TRBJ1-5; CDR3 protein: CSARGRENQPQHF; CDR3 DNA: TGCAGTGCTAGAGGACGGGAAAATCAGCCCCAGCATTTT
V gene: TRBV19; D gene: TRBD1; clone size: -; J gene: TRBJ2-6; CDR3 protein: CASSARDRGSGANVLTF; CDR3 DNA: TGTGCCAGTAGTGCGCGGGACAGGGGGTCTGGGGCCAACGTCCTGACTTTC
V gene: TRBV12-3/TRBV12-4; D gene: -; clone size: -; J gene: TRBJ1-3; CDR3 protein: CASSLRGTGNTIYF; CDR3 DNA: TGTGCCAGCAGTTTGAGGGGTACAGGAAACACCATATATTTT
V gene: TRBV2; D gene: -; clone size: -; J gene: TRBJ1-4; CDR3 protein: CASSLHRDEGGEKLFF; CDR3 DNA: TGTGCCAGCAGCTTGCACAGGGACGAGGGTGGTGAAAAACTGTTTTTT
V gene: TRBV24-1; D gene: -; clone size: many; J gene: TRBJ2-7; CDR3 protein: CATSDEGGFPYEQYF; CDR3 DNA: TGTGCCACCAGTGATGAGGGGGGGTTTCCCTACGAGCAGTACTTC
V gene: TRBV6-5; D gene: -; clone size: -; J gene: TRBJ1-3; CDR3 protein: CASSYSAPSSGNTIYF; CDR3 DNA: TGTGCCAGCAGTTACTCGGCTCCGTCCTCTGGAAACACCATATATTTT
V gene: TRBV25-1; D gene: TRBD1; clone size: -; J gene: TRBJ1-5; CDR3 protein: CASSGTRQGNGQPQHF; CDR3 DNA: TGTGCCAGCAGTGGTACAAGACAGGGGAATGGTCAGCCCCAGCATTTT
V gene: TRBV12-3/TRBV12-4; D gene: TRBD2; clone size: few; J gene: TRBJ2-7; CDR3 protein: CASSSTSGFDEQYF; CDR3 DNA: TGTGCCAGCAGCTCTACTAGCGGGTTCGACGAGCAGTACTTC
V gene: TRBV10-3; D gene: -; clone size: many; J gene: TRBJ2-5; CDR3 protein: CAISEYLRGGIETQYF; CDR3 DNA: TGTGCCATCAGTGAGTACCTTCGCGGAGGCATAGAGACCCAGTACTTC
V gene: TRBV7-9; D gene: -; clone size: -; J gene: TRBJ2-7; CDR3 protein: CASSYTVRDNEQYF; CDR3 DNA: TGTGCCAGCAGCTATACCGTACGAGACAACGAGCAGTACTTC
V gene: TRBV20-1; D gene: -; clone size: few; J gene: TRBJ1-2; CDR3 protein: CSALGRNYGYTF; CDR3 DNA: TGCAGTGCCCTCGGGAGAAACTATGGCTACACCTTC
V gene: TRBV7-2; D gene: TRBD2; clone size: -; J gene: TRBJ2-7; CDR3 protein: CASSLIPLAGGELYF; CDR3 DNA: TGTGCCAGCAGCTTAATCCCGCTAGCGGGAGGAGAGCTGTACTTC
V gene: TRBV20-1; D gene: TRBD1; clone size: many; J gene: TRBJ1-6; CDR3 protein: CSAERADRAGNSPLHF; CDR3 DNA: TGCAGTGCCGAGAGGGCCGACAGGGCTGGCAATTCACCCCTCCACTTT
V gene: TRBV5-1; D gene: TRBD1; clone size: few; J gene: TRBJ1-5; CDR3 protein: CASSLGDSLHQPQHF; CDR3 DNA: TGCGCCAGCAGCTTGGGGGACAGCTTACATCAGCCCCAGCATTTT
V gene: TRBV2; D gene: -; clone size: -; J gene: TRBJ1-4; CDR3 protein: CASSEQPTNEKLFF; CDR3 DNA: TGTGCCAGCAGTGAGCAACCAACTAATGAAAAACTGTTTTTT
V gene: TRBV2; D gene: -; clone size: -; J gene: TRBJ2-7; CDR3 protein: CASSYRLTYEQYF; CDR3 DNA: TGTGCCAGCAGTTACAGGCTAACCTACGAGCAGTACTTC
V gene: TRBV10-3; D gene: TRBD1; clone size: -; J gene: TRBJ1-4; CDR3 protein: CASSYPLEVVGGINEKLFF; CDR3 DNA: TGTGCCAGCAGTTACCCCTTAGAAGTTGTAGGGGGCATAAATGAAAAACTGTTTTTT
V gene: TRBV7-2; D gene: -; clone size: -; J gene: TRBJ2-2; CDR3 protein: CASSLVAIGELFF; CDR3 DNA: TGTGCCAGCAGCTTAGTGGCCATCGGGGAGCTGTTTTTT
V gene: TRBV7-6; D gene: TRBD2; clone size: few; J gene: TRBJ2-7; CDR3 protein: CASSLVLREGPYEQYF; CDR3 DNA: TGTGCCAGCAGCTTAGTTCTGCGGGAGGGTCCCTACGAGCAGTACTTC
V gene: TRBV2; D gene: -; clone size: many; J gene: TRBJ2-7; CDR3 protein: CASSAIGREQYF; CDR3 DNA: TGTGCCAGCAGTGCCATAGGGCGCGAGCAGTACTTC
V gene: TRBV12-3/TRBV12-4; D gene: -; clone size: -; J gene: TRBJ2-7; CDR3 protein: CASNSGPTYEQYF; CDR3 DNA: TGTGCCAGCAACAGCGGGCCCACCTACGAGCAGTACTTC
V gene: TRBV24-1; D gene: TRBD2; clone size: once; J gene: TRBJ2-1; CDR3 protein: CATSDLTSGPGEQFF; CDR3 DNA: TGTGCCACCAGTGATCTGACTAGCGGCCCAGGGGAGCAGTTCTTC
V gene: TRBV29-1; D gene: -; clone size: few; J gene: TRBJ2-7; CDR3 protein: CSVERSRRDTGF; CDR3 DNA: TGCAGCGTTGAACGTTCGAGACGGGACACGGGATTC
V gene: TRBV29-1; D gene: -; clone size: few; J gene: TRBJ2-7; CDR3 protein: CSVEDGRGHSYEQYF; CDR3 DNA: TGCAGCGTTGAAGATGGTCGAGGACATTCCTACGAGCAGTACTTC
V gene: TRBV15; D gene: -; clone size: few; J gene: TRBJ1-5; CDR3 protein: CATSRDLGFRQPQHF; CDR3 DNA: TGTGCCACCAGCAGAGATCTGGGATTCAGGCAGCCCCAGCATTTT
V gene: TRBV2; D gene: TRBD1; clone size: -; J gene: TRBJ2-2; CDR3 protein: CASSYSTGGLGMTGELFF; CDR3 DNA: TGTGCCAGCAGTTACTCGACAGGGGGCCTTGGGATGACCGGGGAGCTGTTTTTT
V gene: TRBV7-9; D gene: -; clone size: few; J gene: TRBJ1-1; CDR3 protein: CASRDRQERTEAFF; CDR3 DNA: TGTGCCAGCAGGGATAGACAGGAGAGGACTGAAGCTTTCTTT
V gene: TRBV19; D gene: -; clone size: few; J gene: TRBJ2-5; CDR3 protein: CASSTRGTGRPEETQYF; CDR3 DNA: TGTGCCAGTAGTACTCGAGGCACCGGACGTCCCGAAGAGACCCAGTACTTC
V gene: TRBV25-1; D gene: TRBD1; clone size: -; J gene: TRBJ2-7; CDR3 protein: CASSPGQGIREQYF; CDR3 DNA: TGTGCCAGCAGCCCGGGACAGGGGATACGCGAGCAGTACTTC
V gene: TRBV5-1; D gene: TRBD1; clone size: -; J gene: TRBJ2-5; CDR3 protein: CASSAQTGIQETQYF; CDR3 DNA: TGCGCCAGCAGCGCCCAGACAGGGATCCAAGAGACCCAGTACTTC
V gene: TRBV9; D gene: -; clone size: -; J gene: TRBJ1-1; CDR3 protein: CASSREGRLNTEAFF; CDR3 DNA: TGCGCCAGCAGCCGAGAGGGACGGCTGAACACTGAAGCTTTCTTT
V gene: TRBV19; D gene: -; clone size: few; J gene: TRBJ1-2; CDR3 protein: CASSIRTDTNYGYTF; CDR3 DNA: TGTGCCAGTAGTATTCGGACGGATACTAACTATGGCTACACCTTC
V gene: TRBV14; D gene: TRBD1; clone size: few; J gene: TRBJ1-1; CDR3 protein: CASSLGTGRTTEAFF; CDR3 DNA: TGTGCCAGCAGTTTGGGGACAGGGCGGACCACTGAAGCTTTCTTT
V gene: TRBV19; D gene: -; clone size: many; J gene: TRBJ1-4; CDR3 protein: CATQDEKLFF; CDR3 DNA: TGTGCCACCCAAGATGAAAAACTGTTTTTT
V gene: TRBV2; D gene: TRBD2; clone size: few; J gene: TRBJ2-7; CDR3 protein: CASSERWEGHYEQYF; CDR3 DNA: TGTGCCAGCAGTGAAAGGTGGGAGGGCCACTACGAGCAGTACTTC
V gene: TRBV14; D gene: -; clone size: few; J gene: TRBJ2-5; CDR3 protein: CASSQGGNQETQYF; CDR3 DNA: TGTGCCAGCAGCCAGGGCGGGAATCAAGAGACCCAGTACTTC
V gene: TRBV25-1; D gene: -; clone size: many; J gene: TRBJ1-2; CDR3 protein: CASSDADGYTF; CDR3 DNA: TGTGCCAGCAGTGATGCGGATGGCTACACCTTC
V gene: TRBV29-1; D gene: -; clone size: many; J gene: TRBJ2-2; CDR3 protein: CSVGGGGANTGELFF; CDR3 DNA: TGCAGCGTTGGGGGTGGAGGGGCCAACACCGGGGAGCTGTTTTTT
V gene: TRBV6-5; D gene: -; clone size: -; J gene: TRBJ1-1; CDR3 protein: CASRTGGENTEAFF; CDR3 DNA: TGTGCCAGCAGGACGGGAGGCGAGAACACTGAAGCTTTCTTT
V gene: TRBV7-6; D gene: TRBD2; clone size: -; J gene: TRBJ2-7; CDR3 protein: CASSHTLAGGSYEQYF; CDR3 DNA: TGTGCCAGCAGCCACACATTAGCGGGAGGCTCCTACGAGCAGTACTTC
V gene: TRBV14; D gene: TRBD2; clone size: -; J gene: TRBJ2-1; CDR3 protein: CASSPGLAGGNEQFF; CDR3 DNA: TGTGCCAGCAGCCCCGGACTAGCGGGAGGGAATGAGCAGTTCTTC
V gene: TRBV29-1; D gene: TRBD1; clone size: many; J gene: TRBJ1-2; CDR3 protein: CSVEEGAMNGYTF; CDR3 DNA: TGCAGCGTGGAAGAGGGGGCTATGAATGGCTACACCTTC
V gene: TRBV12-3/TRBV12-4; D gene: -; clone size: once; J gene: TRBJ2-2; CDR3 protein: CASSFGGQAGELFF; CDR3 DNA: TGTGCCAGCAGTTTCGGGGGGCAGGCCGGGGAGCTGTTTTTT
V gene: TRBV7-9; D gene: TRBD2; clone size: few; J gene: TRBJ2-7; CDR3 protein: CASSLAKGLAGPREQYF; CDR3 DNA: TGTGCCAGCAGCTTAGCGAAGGGACTAGCGGGTCCTCGGGAGCAGTACTTC